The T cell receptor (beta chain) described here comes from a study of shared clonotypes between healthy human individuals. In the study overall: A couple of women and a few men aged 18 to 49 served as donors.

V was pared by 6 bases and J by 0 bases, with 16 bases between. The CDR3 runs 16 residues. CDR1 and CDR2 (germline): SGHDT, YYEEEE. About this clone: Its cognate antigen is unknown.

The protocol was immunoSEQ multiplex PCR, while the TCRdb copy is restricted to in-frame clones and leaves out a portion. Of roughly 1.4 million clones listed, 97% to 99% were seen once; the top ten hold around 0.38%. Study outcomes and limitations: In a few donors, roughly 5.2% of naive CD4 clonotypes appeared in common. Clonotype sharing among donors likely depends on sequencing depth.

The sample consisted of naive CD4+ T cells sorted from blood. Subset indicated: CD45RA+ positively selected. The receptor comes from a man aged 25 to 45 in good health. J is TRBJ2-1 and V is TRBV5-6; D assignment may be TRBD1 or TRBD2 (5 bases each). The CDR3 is CASTRWDQSSYNEQFF. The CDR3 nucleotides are TGTGCCAGCACCCGGTGGGACCAGAGCTCCTACAATGAGCAGTTCTTC. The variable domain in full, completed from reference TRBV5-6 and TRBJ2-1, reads DAGVTQSPTHLIKTRGQQVTLRCSPKSGHDTVSWYQQALGQGPQFIFQYYEEEERQRGNFPDRFSGHQFPNYSSELNVNALLLGDSALYLCASTRWDQSSYNEQFFGPGTRLTVL.